This paragraph reports one TCR beta chain. Original analysis: Reference gene primer amplification yielded estimated nucleated cell counts. Repertoires were generated with immunoSEQ multiplex PCR, while TCRdb's copy carries only in-frame clones and drops some. For V, J and clone size, that table is used; D and trimming come from the DNA. The table lists about 230,000 clones, over 75% of them singletons. V lost 2 bases to trimming and J lost 2 bases; unmatched junction nucleotides: 1. CDR3 length: 15 amino acids. Germline V gene data show CDR1 as LGHDT and CDR2 as YNNKEL (reference sequence). The data are from a study of blood T cell repertoires in COVID-19.

The receptor was derived from a woman aged 80 or older with acute or convalescent COVID-19. This chain joins TRBV3-1 (or the pseudogene TRBV3-2) and TRBJ2-3; 10 nucleotides align to TRBD2. The sequenced sample consisted of peripheral blood. CDR3 region: CASSQTSGNTDTQYF. In DNA form, the CDR3 reads TGTGCCAGCAGCCAAACTAGCGGGAACACAGATACGCAGTATTTT.